This TCR beta chain derives from a study of cytomegalovirus exposure and HLA in healthy donors. In the study overall: HLA-typed donors contributed 80 million to 85 million unique TCRs, which were held in an early data release. Across a few hundred genotyped donors, 81% landed in the Caucasian-associated ancestry cluster.

Comments on this clone: Its antigen is not known.

Findings and limits, study-wide: The dataset shows that most TCR sequences were rare, while some public TCRs occurred in many donors.

Trimming removed 6 bases from V and 7 bases from J; junction bases left unmatched: 8. CDR1 SNHLY and CDR2 FYNNEI come from the germline V gene. The CDR3 is 16 residues long. It was with 60 Vbeta and 13 Jbeta primers that the PCR ran. TCRdb's table, derived via immunoSEQ multiplex PCR, lists solely in-frame clones and lacks some. Counted here are about 250,000 clones, around 80% occurring once; the ten biggest clones make up around 0.33%. This TCR was recovered from a girl aged 2 to 10 in good health and CMV-seronegative. The material sequenced was PBMCs. The chain combines TRBV2 with TRBJ2-1; TRBD2 agrees at 14 bases. The CDR3 DNA reads as TGTGCCAGCAGCCTAGGACTAGCGGGAGGAGGAAATGAGCAGTTCTTC. It specifies CASSLGLAGGGNEQFF. The full variable domain, in which reference TRBV2 and TRBJ2-1 provide the parts outside the CDR3, is EPEVTQTPSHQVTQMGQEVILRCVPISNHLYFYWYRQILGQKVEFLVSFYNNEISEKSEIFDDQFSVERPDGSNFTLKIRSTKLEDSAMYFCASSLGLAGGGNEQFFGPGTRLTVL.